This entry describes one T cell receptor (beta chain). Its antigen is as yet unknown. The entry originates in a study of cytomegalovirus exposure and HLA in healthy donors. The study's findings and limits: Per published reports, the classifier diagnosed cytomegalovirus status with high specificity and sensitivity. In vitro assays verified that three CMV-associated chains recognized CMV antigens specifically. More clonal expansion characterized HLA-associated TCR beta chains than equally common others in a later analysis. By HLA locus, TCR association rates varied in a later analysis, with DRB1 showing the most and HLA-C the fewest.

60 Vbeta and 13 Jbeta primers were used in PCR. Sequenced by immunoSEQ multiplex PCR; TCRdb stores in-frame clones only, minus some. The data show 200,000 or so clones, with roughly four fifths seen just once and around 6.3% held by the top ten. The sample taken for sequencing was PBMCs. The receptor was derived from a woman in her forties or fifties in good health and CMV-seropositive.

CDR3 loop: CATSRAPGLAGYYNEQFF. As DNA, the CDR3 is TGTGCCACCAGCAGAGCCCCGGGGCTAGCGGGTTACTACAATGAGCAGTTCTTC. This chain uses TRBV15 with TRBJ2-1, with 8 bases identical to TRBD2. The CDR3 has 18 residues. Trimming removed 1 base from V and 3 bases from J; junction bases left unmatched: 11. Germline V gene data show CDR1 as LNHNV and CDR2 as YYDKDF (reference sequence).